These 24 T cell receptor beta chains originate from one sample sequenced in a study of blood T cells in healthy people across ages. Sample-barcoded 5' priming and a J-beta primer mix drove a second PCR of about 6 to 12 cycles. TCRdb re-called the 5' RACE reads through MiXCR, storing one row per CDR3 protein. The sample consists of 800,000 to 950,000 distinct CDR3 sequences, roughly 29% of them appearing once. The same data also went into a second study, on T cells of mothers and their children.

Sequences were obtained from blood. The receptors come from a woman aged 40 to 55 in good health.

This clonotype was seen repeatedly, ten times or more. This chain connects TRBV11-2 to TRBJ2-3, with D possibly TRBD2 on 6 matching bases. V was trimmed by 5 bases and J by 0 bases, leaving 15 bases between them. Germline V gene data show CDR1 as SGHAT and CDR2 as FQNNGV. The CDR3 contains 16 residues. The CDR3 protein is CASSHRWGTSTDTQYF. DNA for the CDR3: TGTGCCAGCAGCCACAGGTGGGGGACTAGCACAGATACGCAGTATTTT. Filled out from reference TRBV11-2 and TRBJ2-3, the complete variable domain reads EAGVAQSPRYKIIEKRQSVAFWCNPISGHATLYWYQQILGQGPKLLIQFQNNGVVDDSQLPKDRFSAERLKGVDSTLKIQPAKLEDSAVYLCASSHRWGTSTDTQYFGPGTRLTVL.

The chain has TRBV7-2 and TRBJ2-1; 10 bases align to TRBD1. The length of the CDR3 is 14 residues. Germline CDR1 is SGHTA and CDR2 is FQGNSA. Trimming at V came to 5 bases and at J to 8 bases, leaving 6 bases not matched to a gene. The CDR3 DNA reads TGTGCCAGCAGCGCCGACAGGGGGCCGTATGAGCAGTTCTTC. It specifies CASSADRGPYEQFF.

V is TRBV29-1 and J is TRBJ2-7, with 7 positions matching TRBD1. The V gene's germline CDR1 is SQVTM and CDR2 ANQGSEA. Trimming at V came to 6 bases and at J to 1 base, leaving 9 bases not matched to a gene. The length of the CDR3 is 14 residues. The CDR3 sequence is CSVLRLTGSYEQYF. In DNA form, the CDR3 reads TGCAGCGTGCTGAGGCTGACAGGGTCCTACGAGCAGTACTTC.

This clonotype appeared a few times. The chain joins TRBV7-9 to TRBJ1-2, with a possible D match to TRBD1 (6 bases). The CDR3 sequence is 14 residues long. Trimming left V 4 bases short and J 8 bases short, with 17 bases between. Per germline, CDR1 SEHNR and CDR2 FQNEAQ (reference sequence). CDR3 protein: CASSSTGHPFGYTF. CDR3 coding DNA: TGTGCCAGCAGCTCCACGGGACACCCGTTCGGCTACACCTTC.

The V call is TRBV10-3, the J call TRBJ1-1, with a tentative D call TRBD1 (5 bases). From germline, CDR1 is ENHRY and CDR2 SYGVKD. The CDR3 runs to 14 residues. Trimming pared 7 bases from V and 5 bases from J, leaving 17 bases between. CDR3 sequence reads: CAIMGHEGGTEAFF. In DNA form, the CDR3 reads TGTGCCATCATGGGGCACGAGGGTGGAACTGAAGCTTTCTTT.

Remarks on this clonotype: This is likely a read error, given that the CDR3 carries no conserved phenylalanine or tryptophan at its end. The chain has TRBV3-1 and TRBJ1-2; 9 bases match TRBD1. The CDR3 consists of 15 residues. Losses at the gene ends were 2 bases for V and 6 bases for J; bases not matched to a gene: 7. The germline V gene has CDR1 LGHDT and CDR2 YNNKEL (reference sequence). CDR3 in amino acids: CASSQPLQGADGYTY. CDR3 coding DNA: TGTGCCAGCAGCCAACCCTTACAGGGGGCTGATGGCTACACCTAC.

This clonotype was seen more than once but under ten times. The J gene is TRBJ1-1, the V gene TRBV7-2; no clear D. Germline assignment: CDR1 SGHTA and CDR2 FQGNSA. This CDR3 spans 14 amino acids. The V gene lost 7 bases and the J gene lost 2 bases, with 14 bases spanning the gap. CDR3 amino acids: CASILSSKNTEAFF. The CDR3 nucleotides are TGTGCCAGCATCCTTAGCTCTAAAAACACTGAAGCTTTCTTT.

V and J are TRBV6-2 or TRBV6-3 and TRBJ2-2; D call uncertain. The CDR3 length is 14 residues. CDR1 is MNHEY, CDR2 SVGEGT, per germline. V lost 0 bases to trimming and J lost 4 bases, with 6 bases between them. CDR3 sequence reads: CASSYSSFTGELFF. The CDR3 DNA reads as TGTGCCAGCAGTTACTCGTCCTTCACCGGGGAGCTGTTTTTT.

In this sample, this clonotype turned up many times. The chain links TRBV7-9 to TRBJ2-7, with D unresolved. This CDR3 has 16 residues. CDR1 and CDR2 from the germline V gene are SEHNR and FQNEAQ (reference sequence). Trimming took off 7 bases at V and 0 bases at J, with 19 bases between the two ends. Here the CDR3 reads CASTDLGQVTSYEQYF. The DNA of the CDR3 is TGTGCCAGCACCGACCTGGGCCAGGTTACCTCCTACGAGCAGTACTTC.

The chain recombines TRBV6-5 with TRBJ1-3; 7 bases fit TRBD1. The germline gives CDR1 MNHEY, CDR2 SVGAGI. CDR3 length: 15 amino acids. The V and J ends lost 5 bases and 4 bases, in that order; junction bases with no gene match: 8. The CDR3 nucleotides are TGTGCCAGCAGTCCGACAGGGTACGAAGGAAACACCATATATTTT. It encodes CASSPTGYEGNTIYF.

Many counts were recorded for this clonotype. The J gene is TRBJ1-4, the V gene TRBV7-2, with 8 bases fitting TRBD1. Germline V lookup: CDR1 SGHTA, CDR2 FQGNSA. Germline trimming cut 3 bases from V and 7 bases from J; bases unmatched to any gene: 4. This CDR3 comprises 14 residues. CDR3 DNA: TGTGCCAGCAGCTTGGACAGGGCCGGTGAAAAACTGTTTTTT. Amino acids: CASSLDRAGEKLFF.

The CDR3 here is CASSSPGGGGSNEQFF. CDR3 in DNA: TGTGCCAGCAGCTCTCCCGGCGGGGGGGGCAGCAATGAGCAGTTCTTC. The chain is built from TRBV7-2 and TRBJ2-1, with 9 bases matching TRBD2. Trimming took 4 bases from V and 6 from J; bases not matched to a gene: 10. The germline CDR1 and CDR2 sequences are SGHTA and FQGNSA. The CDR3 has 16 amino acids.

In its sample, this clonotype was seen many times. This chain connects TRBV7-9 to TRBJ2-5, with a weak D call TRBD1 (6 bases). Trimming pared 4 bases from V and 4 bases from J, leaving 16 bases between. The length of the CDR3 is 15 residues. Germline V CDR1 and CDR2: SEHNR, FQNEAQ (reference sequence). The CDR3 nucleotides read TGTGCCAGCAGCTCTCCACAGGGATGGGGAGAGACCCAGTACTTC. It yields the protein CASSSPQGWGETQYF. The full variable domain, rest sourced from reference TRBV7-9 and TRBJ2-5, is DTGVSQNPRHKITKRGQNVTFRCDPISEHNRLYWYRQTLGQGPEFLTYFQNEAQLEKSRLLSDRFSAERPKGSFSTLEIQRTEQGDSAMYLCASSSPQGWGETQYFGPGTRLLVL.

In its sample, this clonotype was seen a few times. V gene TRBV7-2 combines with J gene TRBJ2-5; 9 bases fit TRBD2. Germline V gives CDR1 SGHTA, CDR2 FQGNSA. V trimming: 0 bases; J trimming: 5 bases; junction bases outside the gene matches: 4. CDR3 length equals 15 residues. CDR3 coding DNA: TGTGCCAGCAGCTTAGCCGCGGGGGGGGTTGAGACCCAGTACTTC. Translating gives CASSLAAGGVETQYF.

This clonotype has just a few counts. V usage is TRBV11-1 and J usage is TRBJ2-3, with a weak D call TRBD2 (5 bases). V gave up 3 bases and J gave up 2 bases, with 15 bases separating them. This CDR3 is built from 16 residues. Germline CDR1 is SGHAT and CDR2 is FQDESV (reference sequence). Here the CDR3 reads CASSFRRDSLTDTQYF. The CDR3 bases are TGTGCCAGCAGCTTCCGACGGGATTCACTCACAGATACGCAGTATTTT.

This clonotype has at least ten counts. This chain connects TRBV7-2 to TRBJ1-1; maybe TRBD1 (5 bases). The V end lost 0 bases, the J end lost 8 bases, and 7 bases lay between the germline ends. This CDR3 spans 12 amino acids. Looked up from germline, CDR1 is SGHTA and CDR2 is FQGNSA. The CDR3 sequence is CASSLAAGEAFF. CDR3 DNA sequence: TGTGCCAGCAGCTTAGCGGCAGGGGAAGCTTTCTTT.

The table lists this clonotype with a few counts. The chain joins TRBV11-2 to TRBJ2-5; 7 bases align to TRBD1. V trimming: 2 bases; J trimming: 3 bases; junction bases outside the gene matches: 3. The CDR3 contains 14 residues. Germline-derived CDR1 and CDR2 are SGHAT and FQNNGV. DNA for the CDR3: TGTGCCAGCAGCTTACAAGGGGGCAAAGAGACCCAGTACTTC. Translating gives CASSLQGGKETQYF.

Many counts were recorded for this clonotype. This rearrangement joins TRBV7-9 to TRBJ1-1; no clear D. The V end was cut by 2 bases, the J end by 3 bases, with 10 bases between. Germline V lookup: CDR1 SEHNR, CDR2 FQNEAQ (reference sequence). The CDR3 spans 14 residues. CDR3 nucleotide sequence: TGTGCCAGCAGCTTATCGGCAGGTTACACTGAAGCTTTCTTT. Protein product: CASSLSAGYTEAFF.

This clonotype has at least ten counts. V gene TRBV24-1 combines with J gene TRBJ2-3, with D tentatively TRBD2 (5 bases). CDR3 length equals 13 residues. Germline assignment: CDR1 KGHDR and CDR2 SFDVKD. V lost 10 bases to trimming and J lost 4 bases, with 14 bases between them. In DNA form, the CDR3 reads TGTGCCACGTCACTTACCGGGGCAGATACGCAGTATTTT. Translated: CATSLTGADTQYF.

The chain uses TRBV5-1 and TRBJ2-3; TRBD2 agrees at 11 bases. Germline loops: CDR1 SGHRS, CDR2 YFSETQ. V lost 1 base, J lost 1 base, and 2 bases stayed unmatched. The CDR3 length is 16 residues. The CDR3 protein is CASSLIAGGGTDTQYF. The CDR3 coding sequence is TGCGCCAGCAGCTTGATAGCGGGGGGGGGCACAGATACGCAGTATTTT.

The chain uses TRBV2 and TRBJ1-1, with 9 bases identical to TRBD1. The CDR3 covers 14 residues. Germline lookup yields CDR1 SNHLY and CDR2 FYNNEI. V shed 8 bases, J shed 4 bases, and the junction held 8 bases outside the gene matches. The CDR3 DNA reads TGTGCCAGCCGAGATACAGGGGGCTCCACTGAAGCTTTCTTT. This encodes CASRDTGGSTEAFF.

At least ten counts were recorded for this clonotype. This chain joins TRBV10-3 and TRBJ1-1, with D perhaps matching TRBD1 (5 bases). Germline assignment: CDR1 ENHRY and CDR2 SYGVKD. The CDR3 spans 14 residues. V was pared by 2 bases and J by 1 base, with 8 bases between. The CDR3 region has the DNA TGTGCCATCAGTGAGCGGGGGAAGAACACTGAAGCTTTCTTT. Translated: CAISERGKNTEAFF.

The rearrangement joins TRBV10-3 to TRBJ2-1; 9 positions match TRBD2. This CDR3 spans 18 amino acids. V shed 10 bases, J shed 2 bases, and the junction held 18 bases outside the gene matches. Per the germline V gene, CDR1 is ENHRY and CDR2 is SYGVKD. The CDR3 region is CATADGKKRGATYNEQFF. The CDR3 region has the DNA TGTGCCACCGCGGACGGTAAGAAGCGGGGGGCAACCTACAATGAGCAGTTCTTC.

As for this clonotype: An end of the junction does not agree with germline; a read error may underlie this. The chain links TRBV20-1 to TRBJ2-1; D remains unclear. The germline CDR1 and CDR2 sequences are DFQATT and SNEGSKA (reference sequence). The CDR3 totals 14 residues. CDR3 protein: CSAREQWGANEQFF. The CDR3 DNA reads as TGCAGTGCTAGGGAACAGTGGGGTGCCAATGAGCAATTCTTC.